What follows is one TCR beta chain and its context. What it binds is unknown. Use of 60 Vbeta and 13 Jbeta primers characterized the PCR. Per the original methods: The count from a later analysis was some 83 million unique TCR beta chains, 9 million to 12 million of them shared. Produced via immunoSEQ multiplex PCR; TCRdb's table is partial and in-frame only. That table gives V, J and clone size, and the DNA gave D and trimming. The repertoire holds about 160,000 clones, with around 86% as singletons. Trimming pared 4 bases from V and 2 bases from J, leaving 14 bases between. Germline V gene data show CDR1 as MGHRA and CDR2 as YSYEKL. The CDR3 contains 16 residues. These data belong to a study of cytomegalovirus exposure and HLA in healthy donors. Points from the study as a whole: The authors listed approximately 150 TCR beta chains as cytomegalovirus-associated.

The origin of this receptor is a girl aged 2 to 9 in good health and CMV-seropositive. The rearrangement links TRBV4-1 to TRBJ2-2; TRBD1 might be the D (6 bases). Specimen: PBMCs. The CDR3 is CASSRRPGVNTGELFF. Written as DNA, the CDR3 is TGCGCCAGCAGCCGGAGACCAGGGGTCAACACCGGGGAGCTGTTTTTT.